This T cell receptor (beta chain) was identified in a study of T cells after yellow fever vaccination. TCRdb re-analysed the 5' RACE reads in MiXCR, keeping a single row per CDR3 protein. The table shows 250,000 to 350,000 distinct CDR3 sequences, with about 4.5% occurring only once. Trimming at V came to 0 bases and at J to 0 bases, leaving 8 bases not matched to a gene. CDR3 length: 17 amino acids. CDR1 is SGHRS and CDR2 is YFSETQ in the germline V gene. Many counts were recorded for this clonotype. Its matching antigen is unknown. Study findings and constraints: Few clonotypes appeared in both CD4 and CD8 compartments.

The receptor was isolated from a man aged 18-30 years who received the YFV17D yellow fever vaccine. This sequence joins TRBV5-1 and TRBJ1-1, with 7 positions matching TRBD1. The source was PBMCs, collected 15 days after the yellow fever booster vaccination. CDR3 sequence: CASSLVRVGTVNTEAFF. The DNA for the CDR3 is TGCGCCAGCAGCTTGGTAAGGGTAGGGACAGTGAACACTGAAGCTTTCTTT.